One and the same sample provided the 21 T cell receptor beta chains below, sequenced in a study of OX40 agonist ivuxolimab in advanced cancers. Receptor libraries were prepared by the immunoSEQ multiplex PCR assay. TCRdb obtained this table from immuneACCESS and retained in-frame rearrangements with V and J assigned. These tables miss some clones; where compared with another copy, unresolved V genes account for less than half of the shortfall, and the remainder is unexplained. The sample table holds roughly 64,000 clones, of which about 90% were seen once. Together, the top ten hold approximately 5.2% of the sample. The source material was CD4+ or CD8+ T cells sorted from blood, sampled in a trial of the OX40 agonist ivuxolimab. The receptors derive from an adult with an advanced solid tumor such as melanoma, head and neck, liver or kidney cancer.

The genes are TRBV19 and TRBJ2-7; possible D gene TRBD1, 5 bases. Looked up from germline, CDR1 is LNHDA and CDR2 is SQIVND (reference sequence). The CDR3 spans 13 residues. V lost 5 bases and J lost 4, with 12 bases in between. The CDR3 region has the DNA TGTGCCAGTAGTTCCCTAGGGGCGTACGAGCAGTACTTC. Its translation is CASSSLGAYEQYF.

The chain links TRBV5-1 to TRBJ2-7; 9 bases line up with TRBD2. Germline CDR1 and CDR2: SGHRS and YFSETQ. V lost 0 bases and J lost 4; bases outside the gene matches: 5. This CDR3 spans 15 amino acids. In nucleotides, the CDR3 is TGCGCCAGCAGCTTGGAGGGCGGGAGGGTTTACGAGCAGTACTTC. Its protein is CASSLEGGRVYEQYF.

The V call is TRBV6-1, the J call TRBJ2-1; no definite D call. The CDR3 runs 16 residues. V lost 1 base and J lost 1, with 11 bases in between. The germline CDR1 and CDR2 sequences are MNHNS and SASEGT. The CDR3: CASSEGLVGSYNEQFF. Written as DNA, the CDR3 is TGTGCCAGCAGTGAAGGTCTGGTGGGATCCTACAATGAGCAGTTCTTC.

This chain links TRBV7-8 with TRBJ2-7; D may match TRBD1 or TRBD2 (7 bases each). The CDR3 sequence is 13 residues long. CDR1 and CDR2 from the germline V gene are SGHVS and FQNEAQ. V was shortened by 5 bases and J by 6 bases, with 14 bases between the two germline ends. CDR3 bases: TGTGCCAGCAGCCCTCAGGGGGGGTTCGAGCAGTACTTC. It specifies CASSPQGGFEQYF.

J is TRBJ2-2 and V is TRBV5-1, with D unresolved. Germline loops: CDR1 SGHRS, CDR2 YFSETQ. The CDR3 loop spans 13 amino acids. V was cut by 0 bases and J by 7 bases, with 7 bases left in between. CDR3 bases: TGCGCCAGCAGCTTGGCCATGGGCGGGGAGCTGTTTTTT. Translation gives CASSLAMGGELFF.

In the case of this clone: Other DNA sequences in the sample encode the same CDR3. The chain has TRBV2 and TRBJ2-5, with D tentatively TRBD1 (5 bases). The germline V gene encodes CDR1 SNHLY and CDR2 FYNNEI. Trimming shortened V by 5 bases and J by 1 base, and 8 bases separated the two germline ends. CDR3 length: 13 amino acids. CDR3 nucleotide sequence: TGTGCCAGCAGTTTAGACAGCCAAGAGACCCAGTACTTC. Translating gives CASSLDSQETQYF.

The chain links TRBV5-4 to TRBJ1-1, with D hard to call. Germline CDR1 SGHNT, CDR2 YYREEE (reference sequence). The CDR3 sequence is 13 residues long. The ends were cut back, 4 bases at V and 4 bases at J, with 11 bases in the middle. The CDR3 loop reads CASSPAEATEAFF. CDR3 DNA: TGTGCCAGCAGCCCGGCGGAAGCCACTGAAGCTTTCTTT.

The chain links TRBV5-4 to TRBJ1-2, with 8 nucleotides matching TRBD1. The CDR3 extends over 16 amino acids. Germline V gene lookup returns CDR1 SGHNT and CDR2 YYREEE (reference sequence). Losses at the gene ends were 0 bases for V and 6 bases for J; bases not matched to a gene: 10. The CDR3 region has the DNA TGTGCCAGCAGCTTGGGACCCCAGACAGGGGACAATGGCTACACCTTC. As protein: CASSLGPQTGDNGYTF. Supplemented by reference TRBV5-4 and TRBJ1-2, the full variable domain reads ETGVTQSPTHLIKTRGQQVTLRCSSQSGHNTVSWYQQALGQGPQFIFQYYREEENGRGNFPPRFSGLQFPNYSSELNVNALELDDSALYLCASSLGPQTGDNGYTFGSGTRLTVV.

The rearrangement uses TRBV30 and TRBJ1-1; perhaps TRBD1 as D (6 bases). Trimming removed 0 bases at V and 1 base at J, with 12 bases between. This CDR3 has 15 amino acids. Germline assignment: CDR1 GTSNPN and CDR2 SVGIG (reference sequence). The chain's CDR3 is CAWSVWGGANTEAFF. DNA for the CDR3: TGTGCCTGGAGTGTCTGGGGGGGCGCGAACACTGAAGCTTTCTTT.

Here the CDR3 DNA reads TGTGCCAGCAGTTTAGGAGAAAATAATTCACCCCTCCACTTT. Translated: CASSLGENNSPLHF. The V call is TRBV27, the J call TRBJ1-6; no reliable D call. V gave up 2 bases and J gave up 5 bases, with 7 bases separating them. This CDR3 region has 14 residues. Germline CDR1 is MNHEY and CDR2 is SMNVEV (reference sequence).

The genes are TRBV30 and TRBJ1-1, with D unclear. From germline, CDR1 is GTSNPN and CDR2 SVGIG (reference sequence). Trimming took off 4 bases at V and 0 bases at J, with 9 bases between the two ends. CDR3 length: 13 residues. Here the CDR3 DNA reads TGTGCCTGGATGCGACTATTGAACACTGAAGCTTTCTTT. Protein product: CAWMRLLNTEAFF.

This chain links TRBV28 with TRBJ2-7; the D gene could be TRBD1 or TRBD2 (7 bases each). CDR3 size: 13 residues. With 7 bases removed from V and 13 bases from J, the gap between germline ends came to 23 bases. Germline V gives CDR1 MDHEN, CDR2 SYDVKM. This CDR3 reads CASNGGLSGGDYF. In DNA form, the CDR3 reads TGTGCCAGCAATGGAGGGCTTTCAGGGGGGGATTACTTC.

V gene TRBV6-5 combines with J gene TRBJ1-6, with 8 positions matching TRBD1. With 5 bases clipped from V and 10 bases from J, the junction kept 4 bases outside the gene matches. This CDR3 is 13 amino acids long. CDR1 is MNHEY, CDR2 SVGAGI, per germline. The CDR3 DNA sequence: TGTGCCAGCAGTACAGGGGGAGGGTCACCCCTCCACTTT. Translation gives CASSTGGGSPLHF.

The chain combines TRBV10-1 with TRBJ2-5, with a possible D match to TRBD2 (5 bases). The germline V gene has CDR1 WNHNN and CDR2 SYGVQD (reference sequence). This CDR3 spans 13 amino acids. Between the trimmed V and J ends, which lost 4 bases and 7 bases, there was a span of 13 bases. The CDR3 nucleotides read TGCGCCAGCAGTGGGCAGGCCGGAGGGACCCAGTACTTC. Translated, it gives CASSGQAGGTQYF.

This chain connects TRBV10-3 to TRBJ2-1; no definite D call. Trimming removed 5 bases from V and 8 bases from J, with 10 bases in between. The germline V gene encodes CDR1 ENHRY and CDR2 SYGVKD. The CDR3 is 12 amino acids. The CDR3 nucleotides read TGTGCCATCAGTATTCTAGACCATGAGCAGTTCTTC. The encoded protein is CAISILDHEQFF.

This clone was counted once. V usage is TRBV11-2 and J usage is TRBJ2-7; D tentatively reads TRBD1 or TRBD2 (5 bases each). This CDR3 has 17 residues. Germline-derived CDR1 and CDR2 are SGHAT and FQNNGV. V was cut by 5 bases and J by 2 bases, with 22 bases left in between. DNA of the CDR3: TGTGCCAGCAGCCTCCGCCGCCCAGGGAGAGTCGCCTACGAGCAGTACTTC. Translation gives CASSLRRPGRVAYEQYF.

This chain joins TRBV7-3 and TRBJ2-1, with TRBD2 matching 11 bases. Trimming removed 2 bases from V and 7 bases from J; junction bases left unmatched: 7. Germline V gives CDR1 SGHTA, CDR2 FQGTGA. The CDR3 covers 16 residues. The CDR3 nucleotides are TGTGCCAGCAGCTTACAGATAGCGGGAGGGCGAAATGAGCAGTTCTTC. It codes for CASSLQIAGGRNEQFF.

The rearrangement joins TRBV9 to TRBJ1-1; TRBD1 might be the D (6 bases). Per germline, CDR1 SGDLS and CDR2 YYNGEE. The V gene lost 0 bases and the J gene lost 5 bases, with 14 bases spanning the gap. This CDR3 has 15 residues. For the CDR3, the DNA is TGTGCCAGCAGCGTAGATAGGGGGGCGGGAACTGAAGCTTTCTTT. It translates to CASSVDRGAGTEAFF.

The chain joins TRBV9 to TRBJ2-5; TRBD2 agrees at 12 bases. V shed 3 bases, J shed 5 bases, and the junction held 5 bases outside the gene matches. The CDR3 is made up of 15 amino acids. Per the germline V gene, CDR1 is SGDLS and CDR2 is YYNGEE. The CDR3 sequence: CASSGASGRVETQYF. The CDR3 DNA is TGTGCCAGCAGCGGGGCTAGCGGGAGGGTGGAGACCCAGTACTTC.

This clone showed up just once. The V gene is TRBV28, the J gene TRBJ1-5; D not certain. The CDR3 loop spans 12 amino acids. Germline-derived CDR1 and CDR2 are MDHEN and SYDVKM. V was shortened by 6 bases and J by 9 bases, with 12 bases between the two germline ends. The DNA of the CDR3 is TGTGCCAGCAGAGCCCCCTCCAGGCCCCAGCATTTT. Translating gives CASRAPSRPQHF.

The rearrangement uses TRBV7-9 and TRBJ2-7; tentative D call: TRBD1 (6 bases). The V end was cut by 2 bases, the J end by 0 bases, with 20 bases between. From germline, CDR1 is SEHNR and CDR2 FQNEAQ (reference sequence). The CDR3 runs to 18 residues. In nucleotides, the CDR3 is TGTGCCAGCAGCTTATACCGCGGTCTCCAGGGGAACTCCTACGAGCAGTACTTC. Translation: CASSLYRGLQGNSYEQYF.